These 2 T cell receptor beta chains originate from one sample sequenced in a study of shared clonotypes between healthy human individuals. Measured with immunoSEQ multiplex PCR; TCRdb has only the in-frame clones, and not every one. The data show roughly 590,000 clones, with 95% to 96% seen just once and roughly 0.1% held by the top ten. It was CD45RO-negative cells, positively selected for CCR7, that made up naive CD8 cells, with terminally differentiated effector memory CD45RA+ cells excluded. The sequenced sample consisted of naive CD8+ T cells sorted from blood. These receptor sequences come from a woman under 40 in good health.

This chain joins TRBV7-7 and TRBJ2-3, with D possibly TRBD2 on 5 matching bases. With 1 base removed from V and 5 bases from J, the gap between germline ends came to 16 bases. The germline gives CDR1 SSHAT, CDR2 FNYEAQ (reference sequence). The CDR3 is made up of 16 amino acids. DNA for the CDR3: TGTGCCAGCAGCTTAGGGCACAGCGGAGTAGGAGATACGCAGTATTTT. Residues: CASSLGHSGVGDTQYF.

The gene calls are TRBV6-1 and TRBJ2-7, with D hard to call. The CDR3 runs 13 residues. V was pared by 4 bases and J by 2 bases, with 9 bases between. The germline CDR1 and CDR2 sequences are MNHNS and SASEGT. The CDR3 nucleotides read TGTGCCAGCAGTGCGGGTTCTACCTACGAGCAGTACTTC. Residues: CASSAGSTYEQYF.